A single count supports the clone carrying this TCR beta chain. This sample is drawn from a study of shared clonotypes between healthy human individuals. Background on the study: Donors had three CD4 naive, three CD4 memory, two CD8 naive and one CD8 memory plate apiece.

The repertoire was sequenced with immunoSEQ multiplex PCR; TCRdb's copy has only in-frame clones and lacks some. This sample carries fewer than 2.5 million clones, more than 85% of them seen once, and the ten largest clones take approximately 0.35%. Splitting of CD4+ cells produced CD45RA+ naive and CD45RA-negative memory subsets. Trimming took off 1 base at V and 6 bases at J, with 13 bases between the two ends. The CDR3 covers 14 residues. Germline-derived CDR1 and CDR2 are SGHVS and FNYEAQ. The receptor was derived from a man between 18 and 29 years old in good health. Some clones in this sample may be carry-over from other donors' samples. The sequencing input was naive CD4+ T cells from PBMCs. This sample's subset: CD45RA+ positively selected. This rearrangement joins TRBV7-6 to TRBJ2-7; D is unclear. This CDR3 reads CASSLDGYLSEQYF. The DNA for the CDR3 is TGTGCCAGCAGCTTAGATGGCTACTTAAGCGAGCAGTACTTC.